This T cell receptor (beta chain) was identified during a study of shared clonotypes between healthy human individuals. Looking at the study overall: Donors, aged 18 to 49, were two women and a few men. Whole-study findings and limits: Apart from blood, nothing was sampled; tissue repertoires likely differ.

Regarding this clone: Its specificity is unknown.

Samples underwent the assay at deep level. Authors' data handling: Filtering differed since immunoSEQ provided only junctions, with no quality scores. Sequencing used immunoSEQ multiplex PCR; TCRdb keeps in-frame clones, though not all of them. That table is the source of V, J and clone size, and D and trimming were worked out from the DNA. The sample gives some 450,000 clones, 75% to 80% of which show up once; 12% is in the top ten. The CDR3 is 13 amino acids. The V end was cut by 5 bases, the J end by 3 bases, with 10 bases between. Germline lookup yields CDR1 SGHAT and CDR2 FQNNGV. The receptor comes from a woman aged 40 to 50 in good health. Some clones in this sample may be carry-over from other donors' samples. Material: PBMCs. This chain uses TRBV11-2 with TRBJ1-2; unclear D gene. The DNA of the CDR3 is TGTGCCAGCAGCCACCGGGATTACTATGGCTACACCTTC. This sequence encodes CASSHRDYYGYTF.